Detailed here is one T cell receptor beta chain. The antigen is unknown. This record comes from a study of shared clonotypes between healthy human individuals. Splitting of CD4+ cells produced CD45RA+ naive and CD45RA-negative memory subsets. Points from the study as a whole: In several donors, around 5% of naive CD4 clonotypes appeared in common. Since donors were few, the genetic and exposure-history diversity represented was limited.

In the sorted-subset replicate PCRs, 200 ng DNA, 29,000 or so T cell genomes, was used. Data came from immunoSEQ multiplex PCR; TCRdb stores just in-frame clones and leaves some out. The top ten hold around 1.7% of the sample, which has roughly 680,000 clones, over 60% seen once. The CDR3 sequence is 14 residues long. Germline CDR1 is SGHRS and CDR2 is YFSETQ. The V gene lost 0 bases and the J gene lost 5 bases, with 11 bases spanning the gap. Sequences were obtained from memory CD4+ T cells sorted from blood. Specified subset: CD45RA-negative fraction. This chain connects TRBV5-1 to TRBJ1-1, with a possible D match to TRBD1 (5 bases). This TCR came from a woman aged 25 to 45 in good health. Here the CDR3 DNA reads TGCGCCAGCAGCTTGGGTGCTAAGGGGACTGAAGCTTTCTTT. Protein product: CASSLGAKGTEAFF.